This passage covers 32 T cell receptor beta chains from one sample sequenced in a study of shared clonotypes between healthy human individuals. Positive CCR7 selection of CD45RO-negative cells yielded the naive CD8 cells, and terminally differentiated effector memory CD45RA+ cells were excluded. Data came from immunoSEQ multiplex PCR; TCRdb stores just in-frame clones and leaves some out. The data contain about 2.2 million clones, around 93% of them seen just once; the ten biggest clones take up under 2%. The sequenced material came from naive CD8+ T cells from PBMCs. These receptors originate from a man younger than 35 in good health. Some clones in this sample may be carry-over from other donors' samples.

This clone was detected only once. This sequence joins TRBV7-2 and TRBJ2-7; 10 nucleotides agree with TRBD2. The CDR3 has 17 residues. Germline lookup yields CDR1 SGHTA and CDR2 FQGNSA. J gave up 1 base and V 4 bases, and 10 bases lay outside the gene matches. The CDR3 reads CASSYIRVAGGSYEQYF. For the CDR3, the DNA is TGTGCCAGCAGCTATATTAGGGTAGCGGGAGGATCCTACGAGCAGTACTTC.

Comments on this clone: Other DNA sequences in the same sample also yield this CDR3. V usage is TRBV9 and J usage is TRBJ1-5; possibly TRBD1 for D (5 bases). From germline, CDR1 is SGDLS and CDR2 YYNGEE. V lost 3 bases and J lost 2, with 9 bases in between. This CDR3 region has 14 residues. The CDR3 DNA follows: TGTGCCAGCAGCGCCGGGGGGGGCAATCAGCCCCAGCATTTT. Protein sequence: CASSAGGGNQPQHF. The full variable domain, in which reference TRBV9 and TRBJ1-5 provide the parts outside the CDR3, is DSGVTQTPKHLITATGQRVTLRCSPRSGDLSVYWYQQSLDQGLQFLIQYYNGEERAKGNILERFSAQQFPDLHSELNLSSLELGDSALYFCASSAGGGNQPQHFGDGTRLSIL.

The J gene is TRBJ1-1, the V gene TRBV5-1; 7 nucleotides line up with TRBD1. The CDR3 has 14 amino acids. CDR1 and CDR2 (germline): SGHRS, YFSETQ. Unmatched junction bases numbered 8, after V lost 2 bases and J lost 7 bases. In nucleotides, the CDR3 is TGCGCCAGCAGCTTTAGGCAGGGGGAAAGTGAAGCTTTCTTT. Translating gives CASSFRQGESEAFF. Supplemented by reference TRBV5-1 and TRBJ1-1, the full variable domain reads KAGVTQTPRYLIKTRGQQVTLSCSPISGHRSVSWYQQTPGQGLQFLFEYFSETQRNKGNFPGRFSGRQFSNSRSEMNVSTLELGDSALYLCASSFRQGESEAFFGQGTRLTVV.

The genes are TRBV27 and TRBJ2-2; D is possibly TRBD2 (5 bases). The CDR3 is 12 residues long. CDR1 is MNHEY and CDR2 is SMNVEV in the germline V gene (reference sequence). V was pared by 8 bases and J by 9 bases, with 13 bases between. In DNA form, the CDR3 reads TGTGCCAGCGGGCCCGGACTCTGGGAGCTGTTTTTT. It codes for CASGPGLWELFF.

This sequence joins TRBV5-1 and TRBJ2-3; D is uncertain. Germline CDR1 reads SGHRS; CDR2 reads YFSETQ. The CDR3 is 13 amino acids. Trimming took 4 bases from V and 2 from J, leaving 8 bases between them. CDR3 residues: CASSPEVTDTQYF. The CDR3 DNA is TGCGCCAGCAGCCCCGAGGTCACAGATACGCAGTATTTT.

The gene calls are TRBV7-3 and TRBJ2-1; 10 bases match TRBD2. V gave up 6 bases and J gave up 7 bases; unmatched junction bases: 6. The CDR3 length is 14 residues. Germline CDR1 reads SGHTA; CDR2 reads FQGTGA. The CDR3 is CASSLAGVSNEQFF. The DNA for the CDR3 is TGTGCCAGCAGTCTAGCGGGAGTTTCGAATGAGCAGTTCTTC.

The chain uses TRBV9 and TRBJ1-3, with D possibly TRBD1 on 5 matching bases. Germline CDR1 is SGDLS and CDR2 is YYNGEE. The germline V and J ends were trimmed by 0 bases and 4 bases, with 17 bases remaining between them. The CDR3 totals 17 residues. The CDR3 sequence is CASSVGRAGGRGNTIYF. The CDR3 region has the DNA TGTGCCAGCAGCGTAGGACGAGCGGGGGGTCGCGGAAACACCATATATTTT.

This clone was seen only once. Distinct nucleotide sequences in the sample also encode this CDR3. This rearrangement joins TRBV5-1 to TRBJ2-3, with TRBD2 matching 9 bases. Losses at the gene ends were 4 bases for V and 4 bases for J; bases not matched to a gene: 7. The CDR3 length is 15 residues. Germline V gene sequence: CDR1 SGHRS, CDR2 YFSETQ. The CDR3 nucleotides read TGCGCCAGCAGCACCCAGCGGGAGGCCCCAGATACGCAGTATTTT. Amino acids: CASSTQREAPDTQYF.

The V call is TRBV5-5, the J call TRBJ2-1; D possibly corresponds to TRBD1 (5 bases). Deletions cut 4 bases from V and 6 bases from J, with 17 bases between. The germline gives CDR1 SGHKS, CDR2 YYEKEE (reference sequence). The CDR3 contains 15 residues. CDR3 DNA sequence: TGTGCCAGCAGCATGACGCAGGGTACCGGCAATGAGCAGTTCTTC. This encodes CASSMTQGTGNEQFF.

The CDR3 nucleotides are TGCAGCGTTGCCCCGTGGGGGACTAGCGGGAGGGAAAACATTCAGTACTTC. It specifies CSVAPWGTSGRENIQYF. The chain carries TRBV29-1 and TRBJ2-4, with 16 bases fitting TRBD2. V shed 4 bases and J 5 bases; nucleotides not matched to a gene: 8. The CDR3 is 17 residues long. The germline gives CDR1 SQVTM, CDR2 ANQGSEA.

In DNA form, the CDR3 reads TGCGCCAGCAGCTCAGCCTCGACAGCCTACTATGGCTACACCTTC. Translating it yields CASSSASTAYYGYTF. The chain has TRBV5-1 and TRBJ1-2, with a weak D call TRBD1 (5 bases). CDR3 length: 15 amino acids. Germline V gene lookup returns CDR1 SGHRS and CDR2 YFSETQ. The V and J ends lost 3 bases and 3 bases respectively, with 15 bases between them.

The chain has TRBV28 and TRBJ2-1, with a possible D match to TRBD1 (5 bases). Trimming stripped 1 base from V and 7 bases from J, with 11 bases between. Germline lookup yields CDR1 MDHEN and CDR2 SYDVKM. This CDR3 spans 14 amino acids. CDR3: CASSLLARANEQFF. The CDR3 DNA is TGTGCCAGCAGTTTATTGGCCAGGGCGAATGAGCAGTTCTTC.

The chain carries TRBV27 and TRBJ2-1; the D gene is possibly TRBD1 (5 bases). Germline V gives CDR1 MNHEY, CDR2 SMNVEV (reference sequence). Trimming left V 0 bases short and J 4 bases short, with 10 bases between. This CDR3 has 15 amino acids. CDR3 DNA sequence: TGTGCCAGCAGTTTATCAGGGGAACGGTACAATGAGCAGTTCTTC. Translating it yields CASSLSGERYNEQFF.

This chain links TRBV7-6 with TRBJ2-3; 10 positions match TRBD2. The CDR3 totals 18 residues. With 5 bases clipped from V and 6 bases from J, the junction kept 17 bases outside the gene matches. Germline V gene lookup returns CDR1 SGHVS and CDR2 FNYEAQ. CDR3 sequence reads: CASSPSRRTSGALDTQYF. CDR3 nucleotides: TGTGCCAGCAGCCCCAGCCGAAGGACTAGCGGCGCACTCGATACGCAGTATTTT.

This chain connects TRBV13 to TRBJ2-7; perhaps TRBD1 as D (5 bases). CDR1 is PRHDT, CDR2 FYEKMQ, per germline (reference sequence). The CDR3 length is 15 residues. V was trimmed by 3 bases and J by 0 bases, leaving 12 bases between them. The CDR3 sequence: CASSLGLGNSYEQYF. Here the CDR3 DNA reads TGTGCCAGCAGCTTGGGGCTAGGCAACTCCTACGAGCAGTACTTC.

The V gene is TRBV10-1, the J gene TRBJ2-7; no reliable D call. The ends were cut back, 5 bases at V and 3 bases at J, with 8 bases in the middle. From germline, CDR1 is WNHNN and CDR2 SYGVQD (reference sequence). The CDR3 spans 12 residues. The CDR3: CASSTQDYEQYF. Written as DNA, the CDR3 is TGCGCCAGCAGTACGCAGGACTACGAGCAGTACTTC.

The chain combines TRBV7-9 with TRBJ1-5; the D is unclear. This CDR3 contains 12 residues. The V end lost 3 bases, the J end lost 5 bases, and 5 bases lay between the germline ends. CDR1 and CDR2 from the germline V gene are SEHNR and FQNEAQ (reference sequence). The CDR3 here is CASSFFDQPQHF. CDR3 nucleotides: TGTGCCAGCAGCTTCTTCGATCAGCCCCAGCATTTT.

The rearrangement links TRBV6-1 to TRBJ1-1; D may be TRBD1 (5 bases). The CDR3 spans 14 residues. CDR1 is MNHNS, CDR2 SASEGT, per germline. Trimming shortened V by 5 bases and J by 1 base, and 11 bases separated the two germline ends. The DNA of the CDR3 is TGTGCCAGCAGTATGGACACAAGGAACACTGAAGCTTTCTTT. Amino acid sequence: CASSMDTRNTEAFF.

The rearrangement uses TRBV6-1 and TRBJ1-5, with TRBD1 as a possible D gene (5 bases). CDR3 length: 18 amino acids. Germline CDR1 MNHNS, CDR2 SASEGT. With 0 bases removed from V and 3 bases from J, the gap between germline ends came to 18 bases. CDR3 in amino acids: CASSEARGGARSNQPQHF. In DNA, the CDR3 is TGTGCCAGCAGTGAAGCGCGGGGAGGGGCCCGGTCCAATCAGCCCCAGCATTTT.

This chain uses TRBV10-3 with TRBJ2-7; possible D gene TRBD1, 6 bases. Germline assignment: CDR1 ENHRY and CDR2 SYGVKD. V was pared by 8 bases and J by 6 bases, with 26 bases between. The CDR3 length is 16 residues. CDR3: CAIRNHGGQPSSEQYF. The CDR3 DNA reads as TGTGCCATCCGAAATCACGGCGGACAGCCGTCATCCGAGCAGTACTTC.

This chain's CDR3 is CASRMDSYYGYTF. The CDR3 coding sequence is TGTGCCAGCAGGATGGACAGCTATTATGGCTACACCTTC. This chain links TRBV28 with TRBJ1-2; D is perhaps TRBD1 (6 bases). The germline gives CDR1 MDHEN, CDR2 SYDVKM. The CDR3 is made up of 13 amino acids. Trimming cost V 6 bases and J 5 bases, with 13 bases left between them.

The CDR3 coding sequence is TGTGCCAGCAGCCACGGTGGGACTAGCTCCTACGAGCAGTACTTC. This codes for CASSHGGTSSYEQYF. The V and J genes are TRBV9 and TRBJ2-7; 8 positions agree with TRBD2. The CDR3 is 15 amino acids. J gave up 0 bases and V 4 bases, and 6 bases lay outside the gene matches. Germline loops: CDR1 SGDLS, CDR2 YYNGEE.

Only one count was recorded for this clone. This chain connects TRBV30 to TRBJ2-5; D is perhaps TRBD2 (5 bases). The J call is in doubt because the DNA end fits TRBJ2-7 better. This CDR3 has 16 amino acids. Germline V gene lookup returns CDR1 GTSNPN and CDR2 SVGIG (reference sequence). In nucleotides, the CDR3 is TGTGCCTGGAGTGTAGATGCCTTGAGCCGGGGCTACGAGCAGTACTTC. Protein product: CAWSVDALSRGYEQYF.

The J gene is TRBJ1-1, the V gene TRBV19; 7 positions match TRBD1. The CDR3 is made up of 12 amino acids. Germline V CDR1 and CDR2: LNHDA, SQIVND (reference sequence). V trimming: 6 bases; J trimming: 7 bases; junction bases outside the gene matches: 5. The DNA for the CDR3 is TGTGCCAGTAGCATGGGACAGATTGAAGCTTTCTTT. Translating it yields CASSMGQIEAFF.

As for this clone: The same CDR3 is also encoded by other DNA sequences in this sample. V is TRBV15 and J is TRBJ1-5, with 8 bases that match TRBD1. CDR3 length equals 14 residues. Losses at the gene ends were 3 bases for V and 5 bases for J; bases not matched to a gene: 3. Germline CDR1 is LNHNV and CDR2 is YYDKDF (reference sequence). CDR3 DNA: TGTGCCACCAGCAGCGACAGGGGCGATCAGCCCCAGCATTTT. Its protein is CATSSDRGDQPQHF.

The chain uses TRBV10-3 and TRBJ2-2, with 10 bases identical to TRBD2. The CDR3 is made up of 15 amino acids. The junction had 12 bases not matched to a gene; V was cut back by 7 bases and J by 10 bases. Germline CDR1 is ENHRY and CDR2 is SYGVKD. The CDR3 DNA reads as TGTGCCATCAAGGTTAGCGGGAGGCCCCGAGAGGAGCTGTTTTTT. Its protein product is CAIKVSGRPREELFF.

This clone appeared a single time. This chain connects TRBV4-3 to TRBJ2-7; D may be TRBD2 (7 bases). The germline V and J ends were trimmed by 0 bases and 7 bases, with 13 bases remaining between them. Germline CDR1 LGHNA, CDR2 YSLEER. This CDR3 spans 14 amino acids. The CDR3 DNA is TGCGCCAGCAGCCAAGATAGAGGGGGGGAAGAGCAGTACTTC. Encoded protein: CASSQDRGGEEQYF.

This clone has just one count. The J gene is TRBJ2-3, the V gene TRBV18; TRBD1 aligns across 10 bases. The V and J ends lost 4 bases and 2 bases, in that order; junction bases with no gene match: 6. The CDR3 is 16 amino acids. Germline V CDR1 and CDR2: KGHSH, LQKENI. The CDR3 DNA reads TGTGCCAGCTCACGACCGGGACAGGGGATCACAGATACGCAGTATTTT. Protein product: CASSRPGQGITDTQYF. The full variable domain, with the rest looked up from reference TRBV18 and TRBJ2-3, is NAGVMQNPRHLVRRRGQEARLRCSPMKGHSHVYWYRQLPEEGLKFMVYLQKENIIDESGMPKERFSAEFPKEGPSILRIQQVVRGDSAAYFCASSRPGQGITDTQYFGPGTRLTVL.

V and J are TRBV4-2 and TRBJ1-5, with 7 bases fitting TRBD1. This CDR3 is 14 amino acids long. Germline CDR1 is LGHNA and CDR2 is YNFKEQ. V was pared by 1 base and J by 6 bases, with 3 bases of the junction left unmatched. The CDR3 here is CASSQGQGVQPQHF. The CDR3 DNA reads TGTGCCAGCAGCCAAGGTCAGGGGGTTCAGCCCCAGCATTTT.

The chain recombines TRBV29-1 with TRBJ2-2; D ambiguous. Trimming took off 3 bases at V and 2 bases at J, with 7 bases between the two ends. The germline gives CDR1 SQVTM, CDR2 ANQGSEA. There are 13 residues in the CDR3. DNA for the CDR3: TGCAGCGTTGATCTGGGAAACACCGGGGAGCTGTTTTTT. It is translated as CSVDLGNTGELFF.

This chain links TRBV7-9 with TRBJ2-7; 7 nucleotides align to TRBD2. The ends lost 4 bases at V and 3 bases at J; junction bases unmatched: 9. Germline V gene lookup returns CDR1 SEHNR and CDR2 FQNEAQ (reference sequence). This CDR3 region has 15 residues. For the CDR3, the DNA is TGTGCCAGCAGCTCACCTATTTCGGGAGGCTACGAGCAGTACTTC. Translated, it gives CASSSPISGGYEQYF.

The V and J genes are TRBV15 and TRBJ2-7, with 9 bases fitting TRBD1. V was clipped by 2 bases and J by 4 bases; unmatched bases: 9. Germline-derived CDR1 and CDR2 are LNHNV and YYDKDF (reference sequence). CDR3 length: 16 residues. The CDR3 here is CATSRNRGPTKYEQYF. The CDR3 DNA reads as TGTGCCACCAGCAGAAACAGGGGGCCAACTAAGTACGAGCAGTACTTC.